This record concerns one T cell receptor (beta chain) sequence. The data stem from a study of T cell clones after liver transplantation. Study at large: Samples came pre-transplant, pre-randomization before withdrawal, and post-randomization after withdrawal ended.

CDR3 length equals 15 residues. Germline CDR1 is MDHEN and CDR2 is SYDVKM. Trimming shortened V by 2 bases and J by 4 bases, and 15 bases separated the two germline ends. This table comes from immunoSEQ multiplex PCR, and its TCRdb copy is limited to in-frame clones, with some not included. The data show several thousand clones, approximately 80% seen once. Unstimulated PBMCs were sorted into CD3+CD4+ and CD3+CD8+ populations. This TCR derives from a human patient who received a liver transplant. Some T cells may have come from the graft donor. This chain connects TRBV28 to TRBJ2-7; D gene unclear. Sample: CD8+ T cells from blood, taken just over 45 months after liver transplant. CDR3 nucleotide sequence: TGTGCCAGCAGTTTAGCCCCACGGAACCTTTACGAGCAGTACTTC. Protein sequence: CASSLAPRNLYEQYF.